Listed here are 10 T cell receptor beta chains from one sample, sequenced in a study of technical replicates of blood from several donors. Produced via immunoSEQ multiplex PCR; TCRdb's table is partial and in-frame only. The table lists approximately 59,000 clones, around 85% of them singletons. Sequenced sample: PBMCs. The receptors originated from a human donor in good health. Some clones in this sample may be carry-over from other donors' samples.

This clone was seen more than once but under ten times. The genes are TRBV19 and TRBJ2-1, with 13 bases matching TRBD2. V shed 6 bases, J shed 5 bases, and the junction held 4 bases outside the gene matches. Looked up from germline, CDR1 is LNHDA and CDR2 is SQIVND (reference sequence). The CDR3 extends over 15 amino acids. The CDR3 spells CASRPTSGGNNEQFF. The CDR3, as DNA: TGTGCCAGTAGACCGACTAGCGGGGGGAACAATGAGCAGTTCTTC.

The chain combines TRBV2 with TRBJ1-1; possibly TRBD1 for D (6 bases). The CDR3 consists of 16 residues. Germline values: CDR1 SNHLY, CDR2 FYNNEI. V was trimmed by 4 bases and J by 2 bases, leaving 17 bases between them. CDR3 sequence: CASSGPGEIRNTEAFF. CDR3 nucleotide sequence: TGTGCCAGCAGTGGACCAGGGGAGATAAGAAACACTGAAGCTTTCTTT.

The chain combines TRBV18 with TRBJ2-2, with D perhaps matching TRBD2 (6 bases). CDR1 is KGHSH and CDR2 is LQKENI in the germline V gene. V was pared by 6 bases and J by 6 bases, with 20 bases between. This CDR3 comprises 16 residues. DNA for the CDR3: TGTGCCAGCTCCCCGGAACCGGGAGTTATGGCCGGGGAGCTGTTTTTT. Protein product: CASSPEPGVMAGELFF.

The chain carries TRBV7-9 and TRBJ1-2, with TRBD1 identical over 8 bases. Germline V gene lookup returns CDR1 SEHNR and CDR2 FQNEAQ (reference sequence). The J segment lost 8 bases and the V segment lost 3 bases, leaving 5 bases of the junction unmatched. This CDR3 spans 13 amino acids. This CDR3 reads CASSLTGVEGYTF. CDR3 nucleotides: TGTGCCAGCAGCTTGACAGGGGTCGAGGGCTACACCTTC. Complete variable domain (other parts from reference TRBV7-9 and TRBJ1-2): DTGVSQNPRHKITKRGQNVTFRCDPISEHNRLYWYRQTLGQGPEFLTYFQNEAQLEKSRLLSDRFSAERPKGSFSTLEIQRTEQGDSAMYLCASSLTGVEGYTFGSGTRLTVV.

The rearrangement uses TRBV23-1 and TRBJ2-7, with a weak D call TRBD1 (6 bases). TRBV23-1 is an ORF; its function is uncertain. V lost 0 bases, J lost 1 base, and 13 bases lay in between. This CDR3 is 16 amino acids long. CDR3 protein: CASSQSSGQGSYEQYF. The CDR3 region has the DNA TGCGCCAGCAGTCAATCGAGTGGGCAGGGGTCCTACGAGCAGTACTTC.

The V call is TRBV5-8, the J call TRBJ1-5, with TRBD1 matching 11 bases. This CDR3 contains 17 residues. CDR1 is SGHTS, CDR2 YDEGEE, per germline. V was pared by 4 bases and J by 0 bases, with 6 bases of the junction left unmatched. The CDR3 here is CASSPGQGALSNQPQHF. The CDR3 DNA is TGTGCCAGCAGCCCCGGACAGGGGGCGCTTAGCAATCAGCCCCAGCATTTT.

The chain's CDR3 is CASSAASGGMNEQFF. The CDR3 region has the DNA TGTGCCAGCAGTGCCGCTAGCGGGGGGATGAATGAGCAGTTCTTC. The chain has TRBV6-4 and TRBJ2-1; 11 bases fit TRBD2. V gave up 4 bases and J gave up 7 bases; unmatched junction bases: 6. Germline CDR1 and CDR2: MRHNA and SNTAGT. The CDR3 length is 15 residues.

V usage is TRBV5-6 and J usage is TRBJ2-7; 8 bases fit TRBD1. CDR1 is SGHDT, CDR2 YYEEEE, per germline. The CDR3 is 15 amino acids. The V gene end was trimmed by 3 bases and the J gene end by 0 bases; junction bases not matched to a gene: 5. The CDR3 spells CASSSLGQGSYEQYF. As DNA, the CDR3 is TGTGCCAGCAGCTCCCTTGGACAGGGCTCCTACGAGCAGTACTTC.

The chain recombines TRBV5-6 with TRBJ1-2, with D possibly TRBD1 on 5 matching bases. This CDR3 contains 13 residues. Germline V gene lookup returns CDR1 SGHDT and CDR2 YYEEEE. The V end was cut by 2 bases, the J end by 4 bases, with 9 bases between. The CDR3 loop is CASSLGGAYGYTF. In nucleotides, the CDR3 is TGTGCCAGCAGCTTAGGAGGGGCCTATGGCTACACCTTC.

V usage is TRBV11-2 and J usage is TRBJ2-1; D not certain. With 5 bases removed from V and 3 bases from J, the gap between germline ends came to 17 bases. The length of the CDR3 is 16 residues. Germline CDR1 and CDR2: SGHAT and FQNNGV. The CDR3 bases are TGTGCCAGCAGCCCCCAAGTTCGTAGCAGCTACAATGAGCAGTTCTTC. Translating gives CASSPQVRSSYNEQFF.